The clone carrying this TCR beta chain was recorded a few times. Its cognate antigen is unknown. A sample-barcoded 5' primer and a J-beta primer mix were used in a second PCR of roughly 7 to 11 cycles. Each TCR beta cDNA got a 12-nucleotide random molecular identifier. Using its own MiXCR run on the 5' RACE reads, TCRdb lists one record per CDR3 protein. The data show roughly 560,000 distinct CDR3 sequences, around 24% seen once. With 0 bases removed from V and 10 bases from J, the gap between germline ends came to 19 bases. Looked up from germline, CDR1 is LNHNV and CDR2 is YYDKDF (reference sequence). There are 17 residues in the CDR3. This entry comes from a study of blood T cells in healthy people across ages. Russia was home to the donors, healthy Caucasian individuals aged about 6 to 90. General study results and limits: Relative to aged donors, long-lived donors carried more naive CD4+ cells and displayed higher diversity.

This same sample was also taken into another study, of T cells of mothers and their children. That report adds: Slightly higher but non-significant overlap marked related mother-child pairs versus unrelated pairs.

V gene TRBV15 combines with J gene TRBJ1-6; D is uncertain. Sequencing was carried out using blood. This TCR was recovered from a boy aged 5 to 17 in good health. Here the CDR3 reads CATSRELGRIINSPLHF. CDR3 nucleotide sequence: TGTGCCACCAGCAGAGAACTTGGGAGAATAATAAACTCACCCCTCCACTTT.